The clone carrying this TCR beta chain has just one count. These data originate in a study of cytomegalovirus exposure and HLA in healthy donors. TCRdb's copy holds only in-frame clones and misses some; the assay was immunoSEQ multiplex PCR. This sample has approximately 76,000 clones, with roughly 95% found just once. This CDR3 is built from 15 residues. V was clipped by 5 bases and J by 4 bases, with 18 bases between them. CDR1 LNHNV and CDR2 YYDKDF come from the germline V gene (reference sequence). The sample comprised PBMCs. This rearrangement joins TRBV15 to TRBJ2-7, with a tentative D call TRBD2 (6 bases). The sequence was obtained from a woman between 18 and 29 years old in good health and CMV-seropositive. CDR3 sequence (DNA): TGTGCCACCAGCGCCCCCGGCGGAGGGCTATACGAGCAGTACTTC. Its protein product is CATSAPGGGLYEQYF.